The T cell receptor (beta chain) described here comes from a study of T cell responses to AZD1222 COVID-19 vaccine. Pooled together were second doses at about 4 or about 12 weeks. With regard to this clone: What it binds is unknown.

Per the germline V gene, CDR1 is MNHEY and CDR2 is SVGAGI. The CDR3 covers 15 residues. The junction had 8 bases not matched to a gene; V was cut back by 2 bases and J by 5 bases. Assay: immunoSEQ multiplex PCR; the TCRdb copy retains only in-frame clones and omits some. The data contain 130,000 to 150,000 clones, approximately 89% of them seen just once; the ten biggest clones take up about 1.8%. Study-wide results and limits: Clonal diversity was possibly underestimated; the donors were predominantly white British and more often female. The study found vaccine-associated CD4 TCRs spanning spike, dominant at 160-218 and 743-854.

Here the sequenced sample was peripheral blood, taken 28 days after the second AZD1222 dose. This chain joins TRBV6-5 and TRBJ2-5; TRBD1 agrees at 7 bases. The sequence came from an adult who received the AZD1222 COVID-19 vaccine. CDR3 in DNA: TGTGCCAGCAGTTACGGGCACACCAGGGGGGAGACCCAGTACTTC. Protein: CASSYGHTRGETQYF.